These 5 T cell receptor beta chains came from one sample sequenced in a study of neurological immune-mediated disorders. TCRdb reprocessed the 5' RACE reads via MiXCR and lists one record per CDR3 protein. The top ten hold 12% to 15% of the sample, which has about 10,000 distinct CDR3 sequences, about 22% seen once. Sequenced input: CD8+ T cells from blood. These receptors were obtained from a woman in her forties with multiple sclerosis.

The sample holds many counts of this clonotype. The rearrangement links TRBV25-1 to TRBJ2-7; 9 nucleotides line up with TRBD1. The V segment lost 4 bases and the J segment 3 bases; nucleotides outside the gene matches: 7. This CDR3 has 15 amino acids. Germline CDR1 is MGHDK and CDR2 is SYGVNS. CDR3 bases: TGTGCCAGCAGTGGGGCCGGGACAGGGCTCTACGAGCAGTACTTC. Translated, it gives CASSGAGTGLYEQYF.

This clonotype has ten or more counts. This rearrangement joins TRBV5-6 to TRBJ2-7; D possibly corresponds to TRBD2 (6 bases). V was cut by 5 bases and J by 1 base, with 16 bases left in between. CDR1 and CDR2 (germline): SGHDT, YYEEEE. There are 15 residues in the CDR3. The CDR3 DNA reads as TGTGCCAGCAGTTTCTCCCCGGGACTTTCCTACGAGCAGTACTTC. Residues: CASSFSPGLSYEQYF.

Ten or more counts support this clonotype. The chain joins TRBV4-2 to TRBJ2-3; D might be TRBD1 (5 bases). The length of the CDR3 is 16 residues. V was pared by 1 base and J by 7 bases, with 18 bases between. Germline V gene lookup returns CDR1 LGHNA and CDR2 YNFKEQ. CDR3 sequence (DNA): TGTGCCAGCAGCCAAGTCGACAGCCTAAAGGGGAATACGCAGTATTTT. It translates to CASSQVDSLKGNTQYF.

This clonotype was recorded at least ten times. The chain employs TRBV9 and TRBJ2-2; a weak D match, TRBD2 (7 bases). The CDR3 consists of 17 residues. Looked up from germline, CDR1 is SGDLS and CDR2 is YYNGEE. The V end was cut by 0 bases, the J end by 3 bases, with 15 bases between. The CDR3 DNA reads TGTGCCAGCAGCGTAGACGGGGGGACATCTTACACCGGGGAGCTGTTTTTT. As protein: CASSVDGGTSYTGELFF.

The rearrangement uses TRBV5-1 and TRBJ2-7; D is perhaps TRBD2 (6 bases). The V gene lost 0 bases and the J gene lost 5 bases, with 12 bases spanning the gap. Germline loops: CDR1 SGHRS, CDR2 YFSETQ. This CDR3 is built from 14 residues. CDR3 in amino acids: CASSLAGGMNEQYF. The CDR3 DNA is TGCGCCAGCAGCTTGGCCGGGGGAATGAACGAGCAGTACTTC.